A single sample is the source of the 16 T cell receptor beta chains below, sequenced in a study of blood T cells in healthy people across ages. The second PCR ran roughly 6 to 11 cycles with a sample-barcoded 5' primer and J-beta primers. A single record per CDR3 protein comes from TCRdb applying MiXCR to the 5' RACE reads. The data show fewer than 700,000 distinct CDR3 sequences, 40% to 45% seen once. The sequenced material came from blood. These TCRs come from an elderly man in good health.

The chain combines TRBV6-4 with TRBJ2-3; tentative D call: TRBD1 (6 bases). Judging by the DNA end, TRBJ1-5 fits better; the J call may be wrong. This CDR3 has 14 residues. Germline V gene lookup returns CDR1 MRHNA and CDR2 SNTAGT. The CDR3 here is CASSDSQGIDTQHF. CDR3 sequence (DNA): TGTGCCAGCAGTGACTCACAGGGCATAGATACGCAGCATTTT.

The chain combines TRBV19 with TRBJ2-7, with D perhaps TRBD1 (6 bases). The V gene's germline CDR1 is LNHDA and CDR2 SQIVND (reference sequence). V was clipped by 10 bases and J by 2 bases, with 12 bases between them. There are 12 residues in the CDR3. The CDR3 bases are TGTGCCACCCGGGACACTCCCTACGAGCAGTACTTC. It codes for CATRDTPYEQYF.

V gene TRBV29-1 combines with J gene TRBJ2-3; D is unresolved. The CDR3 contains 13 residues. The germline CDR1 and CDR2 sequences are SQVTM and ANQGSEA. Trimming stripped 4 bases from V and 0 bases from J, with 8 bases between. CDR3 amino acids: CSVGWASTDTQYF. In DNA form, the CDR3 reads TGCAGCGTTGGTTGGGCTAGCACAGATACGCAGTATTTT.

The chain has TRBV11-2 and TRBJ2-1; either TRBD1 or TRBD2 may supply D (6 bases each). V lost 0 bases, J lost 13 bases, and 25 bases lay in between. CDR1 and CDR2 (germline): SGHAT, FQNNGV. The CDR3 has 17 amino acids. DNA for the CDR3: TGTGCCAGCAGCTTAGATGGGGCCAGGGGAGGTTCGAGCGGACAGTTCTTC. Protein: CASSLDGARGGSSGQFF.

This clonotype was seen only a few times. The rearrangement uses TRBV7-9 and TRBJ2-3, with D perhaps TRBD2 (5 bases). Trimming shortened V by 5 bases and J by 0 bases, and 21 bases separated the two germline ends. CDR1 is SEHNR, CDR2 FQNEAQ, per germline (reference sequence). CDR3 length equals 18 residues. CDR3 loop: CASSKRAGGRPSTDTQYF. The CDR3 bases are TGTGCCAGCAGCAAAAGGGCGGGTGGCAGACCTAGCACAGATACGCAGTATTTT. Supplemented by reference TRBV7-9 and TRBJ2-3, the full variable domain reads DTGVSQNPRHKITKRGQNVTFRCDPISEHNRLYWYRQTLGQGPEFLTYFQNEAQLEKSRLLSDRFSAERPKGSFSTLEIQRTEQGDSAMYLCASSKRAGGRPSTDTQYFGPGTRLTVL.

The table lists this clonotype with many counts. The CDR3 is CSVVRGGGNEQFF. CDR3 nucleotides: TGCAGCGTTGTTCGGGGGGGTGGCAATGAGCAGTTCTTC. The chain employs TRBV29-1 and TRBJ2-1; 8 bases fit TRBD2. Germline CDR1 is SQVTM and CDR2 is ANQGSEA. Trimming took 4 bases from V and 6 from J; bases not matched to a gene: 5. The CDR3 has 13 residues.

A note on this clonotype: This may come from a read error, since a much larger clone is one base off. The chain is built from TRBV21-1 and TRBJ2-3. TRBV21-1 is a known pseudogene. The CDR3 is made up of 9 amino acids. The chain's CDR3 is CTCTDTQYF. The CDR3 DNA follows: TGTACCTGCACAGATACGCAGTATTTT.

J is TRBJ1-4 and V is TRBV9; D gene uncertain. The CDR3 covers 14 residues. Trimming pared 0 bases from V and 7 bases from J, leaving 10 bases between. Germline CDR1 and CDR2: SGDLS and YYNGEE. CDR3 nucleotides: TGTGCCAGCAGCGTAGGGACCAATGGTGAAAAACTGTTTTTT. Translation gives CASSVGTNGEKLFF.

V usage is TRBV7-9 and J usage is TRBJ1-5; tentative D call: TRBD1 (5 bases). Trimming pared 0 bases from V and 6 bases from J, leaving 15 bases between. The CDR3 sequence is 16 residues long. CDR1 and CDR2 from the germline V gene are SEHNR and FQNEAQ (reference sequence). CDR3: CASSLAGQGGGQPQHF. As DNA, the CDR3 is TGTGCCAGCAGCTTAGCCGGCCAGGGTGGGGGTCAGCCCCAGCATTTT. The full variable domain, completed using reference TRBV7-9 and TRBJ1-5, is DTGVSQNPRHKITKRGQNVTFRCDPISEHNRLYWYRQTLGQGPEFLTYFQNEAQLEKSRLLSDRFSAERPKGSFSTLEIQRTEQGDSAMYLCASSLAGQGGGQPQHFGDGTRLSIL.

The count of this clonotype is one. The V and J genes are TRBV10-3 and TRBJ2-1, with 7 bases lining up with TRBD1. CDR1 is ENHRY and CDR2 is SYGVKD in the germline V gene. The CDR3 runs to 14 residues. V lost 7 bases and J lost 2; bases outside the gene matches: 5. The CDR3: CAIKGQGAYNEQFF. The CDR3 DNA reads as TGTGCCATCAAGGGGCAGGGGGCCTACAATGAGCAGTTCTTC.

This clonotype was seen only a few times. The chain is built from TRBV27 and TRBJ2-3; 9 bases are shared with TRBD2. The CDR3 consists of 16 residues. The ends lost 5 bases at V and 8 bases at J; junction bases unmatched: 14. From germline, CDR1 is MNHEY and CDR2 SMNVEV (reference sequence). The CDR3 reads CASSPPLRGGHGTQYF. CDR3 nucleotides: TGTGCCAGCAGTCCCCCCTTGCGGGGGGGCCACGGTACGCAGTATTTT.

There are a few counts of this clonotype. This chain connects TRBV6-5 to TRBJ1-2, with 8 bases identical to TRBD1. The CDR3 extends over 16 amino acids. Germline V lookup: CDR1 MNHEY, CDR2 SVGAGI. With V trimmed by 0 bases and J by 3 bases, 6 bases remained unmatched. The CDR3 nucleotides are TGTGCCAGCAGTTACTCAGGGACAGGAGACTACTATGGCTACACCTTC. Translated: CASSYSGTGDYYGYTF.

V is TRBV20-1 and J is TRBJ1-6; no clear D. CDR3 size: 14 residues. V shed 3 bases and J shed 3 bases, with 9 bases lying between them. Per germline, CDR1 DFQATT and CDR2 SNEGSKA (reference sequence). This CDR3 reads CSASWGDYNSPLHF. In DNA form, the CDR3 reads TGCAGTGCTAGTTGGGGAGACTATAATTCACCCCTCCACTTT.

This clonotype appeared a single time. The chain combines TRBV6-5 with TRBJ2-5; tentative D call: TRBD1 (6 bases). Near its end, the DNA agrees better with TRBJ2-7, so the J call may be wrong. Germline assignment: CDR1 MNHEY and CDR2 SVGAGI. CDR3 length: 18 amino acids. The CDR3 here is CASSYETYSRGSAHEQYF. The CDR3 DNA follows: TGTGCCAGCAGTTACGAAACATACTCCAGGGGATCGGCCCACGAGCAGTACTTC.

The rearrangement joins TRBV12-3 or TRBV12-4 to TRBJ1-4; 7 positions match TRBD1. This CDR3 comprises 14 residues. V trimming: 8 bases; J trimming: 3 bases; junction bases outside the gene matches: 6. The CDR3 DNA is TGTGCCAGCGCAAGACAGGGTTCTAATGAAAAACTGTTTTTT. This encodes CASARQGSNEKLFF.

The gene calls are TRBV3-1 and TRBJ2-3, with 13 bases lining up with TRBD2. Germline V lookup: CDR1 LGHDT, CDR2 YNNKEL (reference sequence). After removal of 4 bases from V and 5 bases from J, the junction contained 9 bases not matched to a gene. The CDR3 totals 17 residues. The CDR3: CASSRGLAGRQGDTQYF. The CDR3 DNA reads TGTGCCAGCAGCCGGGGACTAGCGGGGCGTCAGGGAGATACGCAGTATTTT.